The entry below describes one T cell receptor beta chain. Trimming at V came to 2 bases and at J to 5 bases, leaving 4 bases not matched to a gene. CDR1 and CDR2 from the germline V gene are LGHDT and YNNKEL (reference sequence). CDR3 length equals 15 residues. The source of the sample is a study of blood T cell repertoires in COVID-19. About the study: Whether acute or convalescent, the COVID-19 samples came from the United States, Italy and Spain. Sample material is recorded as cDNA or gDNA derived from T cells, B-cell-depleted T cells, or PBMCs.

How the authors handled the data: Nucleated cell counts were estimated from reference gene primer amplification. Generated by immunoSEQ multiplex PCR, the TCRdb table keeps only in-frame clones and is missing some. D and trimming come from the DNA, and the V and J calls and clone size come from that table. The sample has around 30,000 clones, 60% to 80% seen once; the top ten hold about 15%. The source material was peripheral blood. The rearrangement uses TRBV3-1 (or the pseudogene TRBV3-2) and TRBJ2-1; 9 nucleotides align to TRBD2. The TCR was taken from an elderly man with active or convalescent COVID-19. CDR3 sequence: CASSQRSSGDNEQFF. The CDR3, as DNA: TGTGCCAGCAGCCAACGGTCTAGCGGGGACAATGAGCAGTTCTTC.